This TCR beta chain is from a study of blood T cell repertoires in COVID-19. Study background: The study drew acute and convalescent COVID-19 samples from the United States, Italy and Spain.

Unmatched junction bases numbered 6, after V lost 2 bases and J lost 3 bases. This CDR3 comprises 15 residues. In germline, CDR1 is SGDLS, CDR2 YYNGEE. Using immunoSEQ multiplex PCR, the repertoire was profiled, and TCRdb retains in-frame clones only, with some absent. The sample shows about 250,000 clones, 75% to 90% of them seen only once. The TCR sequence derives from a woman aged 40 to 50 who had recovered from COVID-19. The V and J genes are TRBV9 and TRBJ2-3; 7 nucleotides agree with TRBD2. The sequenced sample consisted of peripheral blood. The CDR3 nucleotides are TGTGCCAGCAGCGTCTTCTCGCGGGAGACAGATACGCAGTATTTT. It specifies CASSVFSRETDTQYF.